The rows below give T cell receptor beta chains drawn from one sample of a study of cytomegalovirus exposure and HLA in healthy donors. Only in-frame clones appear in the TCRdb table, and some are missing; sequencing was by immunoSEQ multiplex PCR. The table lists more than 85,000 clones, roughly 70% of them singletons. Sequencing was done on a sample of PBMCs. All receptors come from a man aged 40-50 years in good health and CMV-seronegative. The CDR3 runs from the conserved cysteine through the conserved F or W. The order of the fields is clone size, J gene, V gene, D gene, CDR3 protein, CDR3 DNA. A D gene is named only where the DNA matches it firmly. Clone size is given for some rows only: seen once, a few or many times, or a class if the clone is expanded.

>NA|TRBJ2-2|TRBV5-6|TRBD2
CASKVSGPANTGELFF
TGTGCCAGCAAGGTTAGCGGGCCAGCGAACACCGGGGAGCTGTTTTTT
>NA|TRBJ2-7|TRBV13|NA
CASRHGGSNYEQYF
TGTGCCAGCAGACACGGGGGTTCTAACTACGAGCAGTACTTC
>few|TRBJ2-5|TRBV7-9|TRBD1
CASSFLTGGLSGRETQYF
TGTGCCAGCAGCTTCCTGACAGGGGGTCTTTCCGGCCGGGAGACCCAGTACTTC
>few|TRBJ2-5|TRBV18|TRBD1
CASSPTRTGETQYF
TGTGCCAGCTCACCGACTAGGACAGGGGAGACCCAGTACTTC
>NA|TRBJ1-4|TRBV28|TRBD1
CASCRTGGVNEKLFF
TGTGCCAGCTGTCGGACAGGGGGCGTGAATGAAAAACTGTTTTTT
>NA|TRBJ2-3|TRBV4-2|TRBD2
CASSQNPRGGSDTQYF
TGTGCCAGCAGCCAAAACCCCCGCGGGGGATCAGATACGCAGTATTTT
>many|TRBJ1-5|TRBV27|NA
CASSFVWGLHQPQHF
TGTGCCAGCAGTTTTGTGTGGGGCCTTCATCAGCCCCAGCATTTT
>NA|TRBJ1-5|TRBV10-1|NA
CASSVRSGRGLQPQHF
TGCGCCAGCAGTGTTCGTTCGGGCAGGGGATTGCAGCCCCAGCATTTT
>NA|TRBJ1-1|TRBV4-1|NA
CASSQERNQIYEAFF
TGCGCCAGCAGCCAAGAGCGAAACCAAATTTATGAAGCTTTCTTT
>NA|TRBJ1-1|TRBV9|TRBD1
CASSARQGHTEAFF
TGTGCCAGCAGCGCCAGACAGGGGCACACTGAAGCTTTCTTT
>NA|TRBJ1-2|TRBV10-3|NA
CAISEMSRNSGYGYTF
TGTGCCATCAGTGAAATGTCGAGAAACAGCGGCTATGGCTACACCTTC
>NA|TRBJ1-3|TRBV19|NA
CASRPLAGNTIYF
TGTGCCAGTAGGCCATTAGCTGGAAACACCATATATTTT